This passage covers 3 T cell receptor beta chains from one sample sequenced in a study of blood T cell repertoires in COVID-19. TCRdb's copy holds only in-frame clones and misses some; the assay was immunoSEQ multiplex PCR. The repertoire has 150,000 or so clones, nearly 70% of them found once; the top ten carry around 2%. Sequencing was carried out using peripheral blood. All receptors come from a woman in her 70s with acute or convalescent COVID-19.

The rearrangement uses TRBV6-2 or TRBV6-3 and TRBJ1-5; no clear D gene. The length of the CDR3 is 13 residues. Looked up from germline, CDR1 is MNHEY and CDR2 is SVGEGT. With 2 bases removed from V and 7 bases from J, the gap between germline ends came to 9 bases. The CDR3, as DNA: TGTGCCAGCAGTTACATGTTCAGGCAGCCCCAGCATTTT. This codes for CASSYMFRQPQHF.

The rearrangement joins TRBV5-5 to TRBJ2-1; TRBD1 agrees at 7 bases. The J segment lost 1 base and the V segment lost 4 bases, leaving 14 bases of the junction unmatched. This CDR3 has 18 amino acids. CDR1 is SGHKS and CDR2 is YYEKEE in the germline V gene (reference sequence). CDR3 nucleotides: TGTGCCAGCAGCCCTAAGACAGGGCGAGCCGGATCCTACAATGAGCAGTTCTTC. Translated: CASSPKTGRAGSYNEQFF.

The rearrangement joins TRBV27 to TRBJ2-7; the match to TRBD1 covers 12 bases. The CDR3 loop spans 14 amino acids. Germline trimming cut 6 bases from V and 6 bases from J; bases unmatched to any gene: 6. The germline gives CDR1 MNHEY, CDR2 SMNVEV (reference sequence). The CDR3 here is CASSPGQGASEQYF. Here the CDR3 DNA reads TGTGCCAGCAGCCCGGGACAGGGGGCGTCCGAGCAGTACTTC.